These T cell receptor beta chains were read from a single sample in a study of T-cell memory formation after mild COVID-19. TCRdb analysed the 5' RACE reads with MiXCR anew, one entry per CDR3 protein. Among roughly 150,000 distinct CDR3 sequences listed, 14% were seen once. The sequenced sample consisted of PBMCs or a T cell subset sorted from them (not recorded which). These receptors originate from an adult woman who had mild COVID-19 (a few samples of this study predate the infection). Cell type and time point are not known. Each CDR3 is given with its conserved first and last residue. The D gene is left open where the match is weak. Where a row states a size, it is once, few, many or the class of an expanded clone; other rows omit it.

j_call: TRBJ2-7
d_call: .
v_call: TRBV7-8
clone_size: .
cdr3_aa: CASSLWAGPYEQYF
cdr3_nt: TGTGCCAGCAGCTTATGGGCAGGGCCCTACGAGCAGTACTTC

j_call: TRBJ1-2
d_call: .
v_call: TRBV6-5
clone_size: few
cdr3_aa: CASSVGWFYGYTF
cdr3_nt: TGTGCCAGCAGTGTAGGGTGGTTCTATGGCTACACCTTC

j_call: TRBJ2-3
d_call: .
v_call: TRBV24-1
clone_size: few
cdr3_aa: CATSDLRTPGDTQYF
cdr3_nt: TGTGCCACCAGTGATTTGCGCACGCCGGGGGATACGCAGTATTTT

j_call: TRBJ2-7
d_call: TRBD1
v_call: TRBV29-1
clone_size: .
cdr3_aa: CSVPGTGRREQYF
cdr3_nt: TGCAGCGTCCCCGGGACAGGGCGACGTGAGCAGTACTTC

j_call: TRBJ1-2
d_call: TRBD1
v_call: TRBV30
clone_size: few
cdr3_aa: CAWMDRGRIRDGYTF
cdr3_nt: TGTGCCTGGATGGACAGGGGGCGCATCAGGGATGGCTACACCTTC

j_call: TRBJ2-7
d_call: .
v_call: TRBV7-9
clone_size: few
cdr3_aa: CASSSKRYYEQYF
cdr3_nt: TGTGCCAGCAGCTCCAAGCGGTATTACGAGCAGTACTTC

j_call: TRBJ1-5
d_call: TRBD1
v_call: TRBV29-1
clone_size: many
cdr3_aa: CSVRTGEQPQHF
cdr3_nt: TGCAGCGTTAGGACAGGGGAACAGCCCCAGCATTTT

j_call: TRBJ2-7
d_call: TRBD2
v_call: TRBV4-3
clone_size: few
cdr3_aa: CASSQGTAGGPFGSYEQYF
cdr3_nt: TGCGCCAGCAGCCAAGGTACAGCGGGAGGGCCGTTTGGGTCCTACGAGCAGTACTTC

j_call: TRBJ1-5
d_call: TRBD1
v_call: TRBV29-1
clone_size: .
cdr3_aa: CSVLGTGDNQPQHF
cdr3_nt: TGCAGCGTCCTCGGGACAGGCGACAATCAGCCCCAGCATTTT

j_call: TRBJ2-7
d_call: TRBD1
v_call: TRBV4-3
clone_size: few
cdr3_aa: CASSQGSGTGNAQYF
cdr3_nt: TGCGCCAGCAGCCAAGGATCTGGGACAGGGAATGCGCAGTACTTC

j_call: TRBJ2-7
d_call: TRBD1
v_call: TRBV4-1
clone_size: many
cdr3_aa: CASSRGGTGDYEQYF
cdr3_nt: TGCGCCAGCAGCCGGGGAGGGACAGGGGACTACGAGCAGTACTTC

j_call: TRBJ1-4
d_call: .
v_call: TRBV6-5
clone_size: .
cdr3_aa: CASGAGGAATFNEKLFF
cdr3_nt: TGTGCCAGTGGGGCCGGTGGCGCCGCGACATTTAATGAAAAACTGTTTTTT

j_call: TRBJ1-5
d_call: .
v_call: TRBV24-1
clone_size: .
cdr3_aa: CATSDPGTPQHF
cdr3_nt: TGTGCCACCAGTGACCCTGGGACACCCCAGCATTTT

j_call: TRBJ2-3
d_call: .
v_call: TRBV5-1
clone_size: few
cdr3_aa: CASSTGSPYTDTQYF
cdr3_nt: TGCGCCAGCAGCACCGGATCCCCTTACACAGATACGCAGTATTTT

j_call: TRBJ2-3
d_call: TRBD2
v_call: TRBV7-9
clone_size: .
cdr3_aa: CASSPRLAPSTDTQYF
cdr3_nt: TGTGCCAGCAGTCCAAGACTAGCCCCTAGCACAGATACGCAGTATTTT

j_call: TRBJ1-1
d_call: .
v_call: TRBV7-9
clone_size: few
cdr3_aa: CASSPRQEEVGEAFF
cdr3_nt: TGTGCCAGCAGCCCTCGACAGGAGGAGGTGGGTGAAGCTTTCTTT

j_call: TRBJ2-3
d_call: .
v_call: TRBV5-5
clone_size: few
cdr3_aa: CASSLGLQGDTQYF
cdr3_nt: TGTGCCAGCAGCTTGGGGCTACAGGGAGATACGCAGTATTTT